What follows describes a single T cell receptor (beta chain). Germline-derived CDR1 and CDR2 are SQVTM and ANQGSEA. The CDR3 runs to 13 residues. The V gene end was trimmed by 4 bases and the J gene end by 7 bases; junction bases not matched to a gene: 9. The data were taken from a study of blood T cell repertoires in COVID-19. Assay used: immunoSEQ multiplex PCR; TCRdb lists only in-frame clones, some missing. The sample has 300,000 to 400,000 clones, about 87% seen once; the top ten hold around 8.9%. The sample comprised peripheral blood. The clonotype originates from a man aged 25 to 40 with COVID-19, enrolled during active disease. The chain uses TRBV29-1 and TRBJ2-5; TRBD2 aligns across 7 bases. CDR3 sequence (DNA): TGCAGCGTTGTGTGGAGGGGACTAAGGACCCAGTACTTC. The encoded protein is CSVVWRGLRTQYF. Variable domain in full (rest from reference TRBV29-1 and TRBJ2-5): SAVISQKPSRDICQRGTSLTIQCQVDSQVTMMFWYRQQPGQSLTLIATANQGSEATYESGFVIDKFPISRPNLTFSTLTVSNMSPEDSSIYLCSVVWRGLRTQYFGPGTRLLVL.